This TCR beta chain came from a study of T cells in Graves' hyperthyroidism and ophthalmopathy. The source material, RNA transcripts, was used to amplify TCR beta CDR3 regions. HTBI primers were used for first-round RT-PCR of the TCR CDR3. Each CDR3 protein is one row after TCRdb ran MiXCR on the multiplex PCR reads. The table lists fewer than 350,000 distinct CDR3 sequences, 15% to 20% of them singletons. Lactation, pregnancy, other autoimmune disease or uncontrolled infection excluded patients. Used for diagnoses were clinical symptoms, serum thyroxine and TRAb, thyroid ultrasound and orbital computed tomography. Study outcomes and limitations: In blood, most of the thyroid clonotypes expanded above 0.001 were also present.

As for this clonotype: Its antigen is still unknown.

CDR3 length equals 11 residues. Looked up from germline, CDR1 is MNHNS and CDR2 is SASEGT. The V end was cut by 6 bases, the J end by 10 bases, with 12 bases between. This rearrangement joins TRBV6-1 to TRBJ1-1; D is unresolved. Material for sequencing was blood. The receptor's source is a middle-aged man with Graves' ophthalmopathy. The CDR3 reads CASRQGPGAFF. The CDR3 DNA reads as TGTGCCAGCAGACAAGGCCCGGGAGCTTTCTTT.